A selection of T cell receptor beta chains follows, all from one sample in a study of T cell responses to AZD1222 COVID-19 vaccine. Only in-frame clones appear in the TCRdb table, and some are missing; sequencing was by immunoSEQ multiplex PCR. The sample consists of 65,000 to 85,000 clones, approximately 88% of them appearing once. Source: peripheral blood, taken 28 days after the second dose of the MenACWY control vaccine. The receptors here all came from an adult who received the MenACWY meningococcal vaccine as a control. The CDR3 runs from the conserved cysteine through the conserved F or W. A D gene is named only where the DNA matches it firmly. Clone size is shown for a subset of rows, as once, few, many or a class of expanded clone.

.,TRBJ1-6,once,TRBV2,TGTGCCAGCAGGGGGGGCCTGAGCTCCTATAATTCACCCCTCCACTTT,CASRGGLSSYNSPLHF
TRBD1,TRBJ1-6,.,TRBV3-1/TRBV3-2,TGTGCCAGCAGCCCCCGGACAGGGGAGAATTCACCCCTCCACTTT,CASSPRTGENSPLHF
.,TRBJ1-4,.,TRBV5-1,TGCGCCAGCAGCTTGGGGGGGATGCCTAATGAAAAACTGTTTTTT,CASSLGGMPNEKLFF
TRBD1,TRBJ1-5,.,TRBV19,TGTGCCAGTAGTACCCAATTGACAGGGGGCGCTTACCCCCAGCATTTT,CASSTQLTGGAYPQHF
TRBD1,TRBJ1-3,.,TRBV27,TGTGCCAGCAGTCCAAGGGACAGGGGAAACACCATATATTTT,CASSPRDRGNTIYF
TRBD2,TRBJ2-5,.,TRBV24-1,TGTGCCACCAGTGATTCGGGACTAGCGGGGGGGCGAGAGACCCAGTACTTC,CATSDSGLAGGRETQYF
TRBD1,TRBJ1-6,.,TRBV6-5,TGTGCCAGCAGTTACTCCAGGACAGGGAATAATTCACCCCTCCACTTT,CASSYSRTGNNSPLHF
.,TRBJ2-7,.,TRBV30,TGTGCCTGGAAGGGGGGGAAATCCTACGAGCAGTACTTC,CAWKGGKSYEQYF
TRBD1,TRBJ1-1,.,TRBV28,TGTGCCAGCAGGGGCCCCAACAGGGGCAATGAAGCTTTCTTT,CASRGPNRGNEAFF
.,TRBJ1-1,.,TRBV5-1,TGCGCCAGCAGCTTGGACGCAGTGATGAACACTGAAGCTTTCTTT,CASSLDAVMNTEAFF
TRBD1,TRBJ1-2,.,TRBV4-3,TGCGCCAGCAGCCAAGATTGGGACAGCAACTATGGCTACACCTTC,CASSQDWDSNYGYTF
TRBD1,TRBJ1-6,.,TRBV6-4,TGTGCCAGCAGTGCGGACAGGGTTGATTCACCCCTCCACTTT,CASSADRVDSPLHF
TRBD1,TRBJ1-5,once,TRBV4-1,TGCGCCAGCAGCCCCACAGGGGGAGGACAGCCCCAGCATTTT,CASSPTGGGQPQHF
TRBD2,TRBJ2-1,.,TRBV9,TGTGCCAGCAGCGCTACTAGCGGGGGGACCAATGAGCAGTTCTTC,CASSATSGGTNEQFF
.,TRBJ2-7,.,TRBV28,TGTGCCAGCATTAATATGCAAACAGGGACCTACGAGCAGTACTTC,CASINMQTGTYEQYF
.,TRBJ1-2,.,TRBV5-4,TGTGCCAGCGACTCGTGGGGGGAATCGGGCTACACCTTC,CASDSWGESGYTF
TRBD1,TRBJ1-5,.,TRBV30,TGTGCCTGGAGTGTACGCAGGGGGCCTAGCAATCAGCCCCAGCATTTT,CAWSVRRGPSNQPQHF
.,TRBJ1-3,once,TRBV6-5,TGTGCCAGTACGGGGGCTATCTCTGGAAACACCATATATTTT,CASTGAISGNTIYF
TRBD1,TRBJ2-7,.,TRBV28,TGTGCCAGCTGTAGACAGGGGGTTTACTACGAGCAGTACTTC,CASCRQGVYYEQYF
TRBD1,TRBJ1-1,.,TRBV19,TGTGCCAGTAGTATGCCGGACAGGTCCACTGAAGCTTTCTTT,CASSMPDRSTEAFF
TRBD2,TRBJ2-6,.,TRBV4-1,TGCGCCAGCAGCCAAGCAGCGGGGGTTCTCTCTGGGGCCAACGTCCTGACTTTC,CASSQAAGVLSGANVLTF
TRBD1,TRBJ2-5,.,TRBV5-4,TGTGCCAGCAGCCTAAAATCCGGGACAGGGTACCAAGAGACCCAGTACTTC,CASSLKSGTGYQETQYF
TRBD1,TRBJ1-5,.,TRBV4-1,TGCGCCAGCAGCCACGGACAGGGACAACCTAGCAATCAGCCCCAGCATTTT,CASSHGQGQPSNQPQHF
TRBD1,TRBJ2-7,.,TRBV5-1,TGCGCCAGCAGCTTGACCCGGACAGGGGACGACGAGCAGTACTTC,CASSLTRTGDDEQYF
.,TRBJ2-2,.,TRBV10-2,TGCGCCAGCAGTGATTGGGCGAACGGGGAGCTGTTTTTT,CASSDWANGELFF
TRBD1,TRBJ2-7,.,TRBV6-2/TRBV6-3,TGTGCCAGCAGTTACGCACGGACAGGGGGCTCAAAACAGACCTACGAGCAGTACTTC,CASSYARTGGSKQTYEQYF
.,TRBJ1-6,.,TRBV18,TGTGCCAGCTCACTAACCACCGGGACTGAGAATTCACCCCTCCACTTT,CASSLTTGTENSPLHF
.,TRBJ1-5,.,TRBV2,TGTGCCAGCGCAGATTATAGCAATCAGCCCCAGCATTTT,CASADYSNQPQHF
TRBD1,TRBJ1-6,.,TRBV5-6,TGTGCCAGCACCCCCCGAGGCAGGGGGGCCGGGGGTAATTCACCCCTCCACTTT,CASTPRGRGAGGNSPLHF
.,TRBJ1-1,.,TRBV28,TGTGCCAGCAGTTTACTCGCAGCACCGAACACTGAAGCTTTCTTT,CASSLLAAPNTEAFF
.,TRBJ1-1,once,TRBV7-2,TGTGCCAGCAGCTTAGTTTTCAGCAACTTAATGAACACTGAAGCTTTCTTT,CASSLVFSNLMNTEAFF
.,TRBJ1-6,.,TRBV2,TGTGCCAGCAATCCTGACTCCTATAATTCACCCCTCCACTTT,CASNPDSYNSPLHF
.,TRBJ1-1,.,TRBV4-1,TGCGCCAGCAGCCAAACAGGGTTCCGGAACACTGAAGCTTTCTTT,CASSQTGFRNTEAFF
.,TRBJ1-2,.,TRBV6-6,TGTGCCAGCAGTTACGGTATTCAGTATGGCTACACCTTC,CASSYGIQYGYTF
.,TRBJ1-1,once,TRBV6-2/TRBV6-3,TGTGCCAGCAGTTACTCGAGATCCAGGGCCTCAGGGGTTCCCGGCACTGAAGCTTTCTTT,CASSYSRSRASGVPGTEAFF
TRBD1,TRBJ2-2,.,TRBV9,TGTGCCAGCAGCGCCCGGGACAGACTAATAGGAATGAACACCGGGGAGCTGTTTTTT,CASSARDRLIGMNTGELFF
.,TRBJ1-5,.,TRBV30,TGTGCCTGGAGTGAGCCAGGAGGGGATCAGCCCCAGCATTTT,CAWSEPGGDQPQHF
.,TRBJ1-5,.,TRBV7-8,TGTGCCAGCAGCTCCGGCGGGGAGAGGAATCAGCCCCAGCATTTT,CASSSGGERNQPQHF
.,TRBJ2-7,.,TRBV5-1,TGCGCCAGCAGCTTGGCCATTCAAGGGGACGAGCAGTACTTC,CASSLAIQGDEQYF
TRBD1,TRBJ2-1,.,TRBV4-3,TGCGCCAGCAGCCGCAATCCGGGACAGATGTACAATGAGCAGTTCTTC,CASSRNPGQMYNEQFF
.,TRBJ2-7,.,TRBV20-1,TGCAGTGCTAGTGACAGTGACTACGAGCAGTACTTC,CSASDSDYEQYF
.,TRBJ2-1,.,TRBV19,TGTGCCAGTAGGCAACAGGGAAGAGGGTCCTACAATGAGCAGTTCTTC,CASRQQGRGSYNEQFF
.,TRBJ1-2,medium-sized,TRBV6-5,TGTGCCAGCAGCGCCCGGGGGAAGAGTGGCTACACCTTC,CASSARGKSGYTF
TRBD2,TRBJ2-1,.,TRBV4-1,TGCGCCAGCAGCCAGGGACCTGGGACTAGAGGCCGGAATGAGCAGTTCTTC,CASSQGPGTRGRNEQFF
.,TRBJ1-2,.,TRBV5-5,TGTGCCAGCAGCTTGGAGGTAGGGGCTCTGGACTATGGCTACACCTTC,CASSLEVGALDYGYTF
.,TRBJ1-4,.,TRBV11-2,TGTGCCAGCAGCTTAAACGGAATAACTAATGAAAAACTGTTTTTT,CASSLNGITNEKLFF
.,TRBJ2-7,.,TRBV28,TGTGCCAGCAGTGGGTCTCATCTACTTAGCCACGAGCAGTACTTC,CASSGSHLLSHEQYF
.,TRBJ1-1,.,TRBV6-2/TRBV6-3,TGTGCCAGCAGTTATACGGATCCCGGTGGGACTGAAGCTTTCTTT,CASSYTDPGGTEAFF
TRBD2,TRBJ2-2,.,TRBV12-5,TGTGCTAGTCTCCCCCGTAGCGGGGGGGATTCGAACACCGGGGAGCTGTTTTTT,CASLPRSGGDSNTGELFF
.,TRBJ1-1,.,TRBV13,TGTGCCAGCAGTCGGGGGGTGAACACTGAAGCTTTCTTT,CASSRGVNTEAFF
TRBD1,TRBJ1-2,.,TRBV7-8,TGTGCCAGCAGCTTAACGCAGGGGGCTGGGGGCTACACCTTC,CASSLTQGAGGYTF
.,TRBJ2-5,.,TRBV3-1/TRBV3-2,TGTGCCAGACCAAGAGGCCGGGACACCAAGGAGACCCAGTACTTC,CARPRGRDTKETQYF
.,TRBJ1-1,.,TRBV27,TGTGCCAGCAGGGTACAGGGTGGCACTGAAGCTTTCTTT,CASRVQGGTEAFF
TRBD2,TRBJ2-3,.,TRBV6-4,TGTGCCAGCAGTGGGACTAGCGGGGGCACAGATACGCAGTATTTT,CASSGTSGGTDTQYF
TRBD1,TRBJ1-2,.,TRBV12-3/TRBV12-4,TGTGCCAGCGCCCTCGGACAGGACTATGGCTACACCTTC,CASALGQDYGYTF
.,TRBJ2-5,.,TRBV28,TGTGCCAGCAGTTTACTGCGGGGAGAGTTGGAGACCCAGTACTTC,CASSLLRGELETQYF
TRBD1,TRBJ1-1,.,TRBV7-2,TGTGCCAGCAGCTTATCAGGGGGCTATATGAACACTGAAGCTTTCTTT,CASSLSGGYMNTEAFF
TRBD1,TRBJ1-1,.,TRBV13,TGTGCCAGCAGCCCTTCCGCCTCCGGGACAGCAGCTTTCTTT,CASSPSASGTAAFF
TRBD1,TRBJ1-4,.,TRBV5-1,TGCGCCAGCAGCTTCGGGACAGGGGAAGAAAAACTGTTTTTT,CASSFGTGEEKLFF